One and the same sample provided the 22 T cell receptor beta chains below, sequenced in a study of blood T cells in healthy people across ages. Combining a sample-barcoded 5' primer with a J-beta primer mix, a second PCR ran for roughly 7 to 11 cycles. TCRdb processed the 5' RACE reads anew with MiXCR; each CDR3 protein has one entry. In the table there are about 780,000 distinct CDR3 sequences, around a quarter of which are singletons. This sample was also put to use in a study of T cells of mothers and their children.

The specimen sequenced was blood. These receptors all stem from a boy aged 5-17 years in good health.

On this clonotype: At one end the junction does not follow the germline gene, possibly because of a read error. This chain uses TRBV6-5 with TRBJ2-7, with TRBD2 as a possible D gene (6 bases). CDR1 and CDR2 (germline): MNHEY, SVGAGI. The CDR3 spans 13 residues. CDR3 DNA sequence: TGCGCCAGCAGTTACACGGGACTTGTCGAGCAGTACTTC. It specifies CASSYTGLVEQYF.

This clonotype has only a few counts. This chain joins TRBV6-6 and TRBJ2-3; D is unresolved. Trimming left V 3 bases short and J 6 bases short, with 19 bases between. The germline V gene has CDR1 MNHNY and CDR2 SVGAGI (reference sequence). This CDR3 is 16 amino acids long. This CDR3 is CASSYKVREGLDTQYF. The CDR3, as DNA: TGTGCCAGCAGTTATAAAGTAAGGGAAGGATTGGATACGCAGTATTTT.

This rearrangement joins TRBV10-3 to TRBJ2-7, with 8 positions matching TRBD1. This CDR3 has 15 residues. From germline, CDR1 is ENHRY and CDR2 SYGVKD. The V and J ends lost 5 bases and 1 base, in that order; junction bases with no gene match: 7. The CDR3 nucleotides read TGTGCCATCAGTCCGGACAGGGTAACGTCCTACGAGCAGTACTTC. This gives the protein CAISPDRVTSYEQYF.

The sample holds a few counts of this clonotype. V gene TRBV10-3 combines with J gene TRBJ1-6, with 7 bases lining up with TRBD1. V shed 4 bases, J shed 9 bases, and the junction held 6 bases outside the gene matches. CDR1 and CDR2 (germline): ENHRY, SYGVKD. The CDR3 has 14 residues. CDR3 in DNA: TGTGCCATCAGTGGTGACAGGGAGGTTTCACCCCTCCACTTT. Amino acid sequence: CAISGDREVSPLHF.

This clonotype was seen a handful of times. This rearrangement joins TRBV29-1 to TRBJ2-5, with D maybe TRBD2 (7 bases). Per the germline V gene, CDR1 is SQVTM and CDR2 is ANQGSEA. The V end was cut by 2 bases, the J end by 5 bases, with 15 bases between. CDR3 length: 14 residues. CDR3 sequence (DNA): TGCAGCGTTGAAAAACGGGGGGCCCGGGAGACCCAGTACTTC. Translating it yields CSVEKRGARETQYF.

There are a few counts of this clonotype. The chain is built from TRBV20-1 and TRBJ1-2; D remains unclear. With 2 bases removed from V and 4 bases from J, the gap between germline ends came to 11 bases. The CDR3 consists of 13 residues. Germline V gene lookup returns CDR1 DFQATT and CDR2 SNEGSKA (reference sequence). CDR3 residues: CSARRMEGYGYTF. CDR3 nucleotides: TGCAGTGCTAGACGAATGGAGGGCTATGGCTACACCTTC.

This clonotype has only a few counts. The rearrangement joins TRBV2 to TRBJ2-2; D is ambiguous. CDR3 length: 14 residues. Deletions cut 5 bases from V and 5 bases from J, with 12 bases between. The germline V gene has CDR1 SNHLY and CDR2 FYNNEI. The CDR3 coding sequence is TGTGCCAGCAGTAGGTCCCATGGGACCGGGGAGCTGTTTTTT. Residues: CASSRSHGTGELFF.

The chain couples TRBV9 to TRBJ2-5; D unclear. The J call may be mistaken, given a closer DNA end match to TRBJ2-1. Germline CDR1 reads SGDLS; CDR2 reads YYNGEE. This CDR3 spans 12 amino acids. The CDR3 DNA sequence: TGTGCCAGCAGCGTGGACGGGAATGAGCAGTTCTTC. Encoded protein: CASSVDGNEQFF.

The rearrangement uses TRBV5-1 and TRBJ1-2; tentatively, D is TRBD1 (6 bases). The germline gives CDR1 SGHRS, CDR2 YFSETQ. The CDR3 extends over 15 amino acids. With 4 bases removed from V and 0 bases from J, the gap between germline ends came to 13 bases. CDR3 in amino acids: CASSQRGPSNYGYTF. The CDR3, as DNA: TGCGCCAGCAGCCAGCGGGGGCCCTCTAACTATGGCTACACCTTC.

V is TRBV12-3 or TRBV12-4 and J is TRBJ2-6; D unresolved. Trimming removed 11 bases from V and 0 bases from J, with 14 bases in between. This CDR3 region has 15 residues. CDR3: CAAPRRGSGANVLTF. DNA for the CDR3: TGTGCCGCCCCCCGACGAGGCTCTGGGGCCAACGTCCTGACTTTC.

The chain combines TRBV7-9 with TRBJ1-4; 7 bases fit TRBD1. Germline V gene data show CDR1 as SEHNR and CDR2 as FQNEAQ (reference sequence). V trimming: 1 base; J trimming: 10 bases; junction bases outside the gene matches: 6. CDR3 length: 14 amino acids. DNA for the CDR3: TGTGCCAGCAGCTTAGGGCAGGGGGAAAGAAAACTGTTTTTT. It yields the protein CASSLGQGERKLFF.

The rearrangement joins TRBV6-6 to TRBJ1-1; D uncertain. This CDR3 has 13 residues. With 6 bases removed from V and 9 bases from J, the gap between germline ends came to 17 bases. Germline V gene sequence: CDR1 MNHNY, CDR2 SVGAGI (reference sequence). CDR3 region: CASRADARTKAFF. In nucleotides, the CDR3 is TGTGCCAGCAGGGCGGACGCCCGAACAAAAGCTTTCTTT.

The chain carries TRBV12-3 or TRBV12-4 and TRBJ2-1; 8 bases line up with TRBD1. V was pared by 7 bases and J by 0 bases, with 5 bases of the junction left unmatched. The CDR3 covers 15 residues. DNA of the CDR3: TGTGCCAGCACCAGGACAGGGAGCTCCTACAATGAGCAGTTCTTC. Amino acid sequence: CASTRTGSSYNEQFF.

This CDR3 is CASSLSAGSYGYTF. As DNA, the CDR3 is TGCGCCAGCAGCTTAAGTGCCGGGTCCTATGGCTACACCTTC. V usage is TRBV5-1 and J usage is TRBJ1-2; D uncertain. There are 14 residues in the CDR3. Germline V gene sequence: CDR1 SGHRS, CDR2 YFSETQ. With 2 bases removed from V and 4 bases from J, the gap between germline ends came to 12 bases.

J is TRBJ2-5 and V is TRBV28, with 7 bases lining up with TRBD1. The J call may be in error: the DNA end matches TRBJ2-7 better. This CDR3 spans 17 amino acids. Per germline, CDR1 MDHEN and CDR2 SYDVKM. This CDR3 is CASSFLMRGPVLHEQYF. The CDR3 nucleotides are TGTGCCAGCAGTTTTCTAATGAGGGGGCCGGTTCTCCACGAGCAGTACTTC.

This rearrangement joins TRBV2 to TRBJ2-7, with no clear D. The V gene's germline CDR1 is SNHLY and CDR2 FYNNEI. V was shortened by 3 bases and J by 6 bases, with 6 bases between the two germline ends. The CDR3 covers 11 residues. The CDR3 loop reads CASSDVGEQYF. DNA for the CDR3: TGTGCCAGCAGTGATGTGGGCGAGCAGTACTTC. The full variable domain, its missing parts supplied by reference TRBV2 and TRBJ2-7, is EPEVTQTPSHQVTQMGQEVILRCVPISNHLYFYWYRQILGQKVEFLVSFYNNEISEKSEIFDDQFSVERPDGSNFTLKIRSTKLEDSAMYFCASSDVGEQYFGPGTRLTVT.

This chain joins TRBV5-1 and TRBJ2-4, with D possibly TRBD1 on 6 matching bases. Deletions cut 1 base from V and 5 bases from J, with 10 bases between. The CDR3 consists of 14 residues. Germline CDR1 SGHRS, CDR2 YFSETQ. CDR3 DNA: TGCGCCAGCAGCTTGACAGGGCCGCAAAACATTCAGTACTTC. Amino acid sequence: CASSLTGPQNIQYF.

A few counts support this clonotype. The J gene is TRBJ2-7, the V gene TRBV5-1; 7 positions match TRBD1. The CDR3 extends over 14 amino acids. Germline V gene sequence: CDR1 SGHRS, CDR2 YFSETQ. The ends lost 0 bases at V and 7 bases at J; junction bases unmatched: 7. CDR3 amino acids: CASSLEGGLGEQYF. The CDR3 coding sequence is TGCGCCAGCAGCTTGGAAGGGGGCCTCGGAGAGCAGTACTTC.

This clonotype came up a few times. This chain uses TRBV7-9 with TRBJ1-4, with D tentatively TRBD1 (6 bases). The V end was cut by 5 bases, the J end by 7 bases, with 14 bases between. This CDR3 has 14 amino acids. CDR1 SEHNR and CDR2 FQNEAQ come from the germline V gene (reference sequence). The DNA for the CDR3 is TGTGCCAGCAGCCCTGGGGGGGGCGTTGAAAAACTGTTTTTT. This gives the protein CASSPGGGVEKLFF.

The V call is TRBV7-6, the J call TRBJ2-5, with a possible D match to TRBD2 (6 bases). Germline CDR1 and CDR2: SGHVS and FNYEAQ. This CDR3 comprises 16 residues. V was cut by 3 bases and J by 9 bases, with 23 bases left in between. The CDR3 sequence is CASSFDPSASPRAQYF. The CDR3 nucleotides read TGTGCCAGCAGCTTCGACCCTAGCGCCTCCCCCCGGGCCCAGTACTTC.

This clonotype was seen a few times. An end of the junction differs from the germline gene, which may be a read error. V and J are TRBV5-4 and TRBJ2-7; D gene ambiguous. The CDR3 consists of 12 residues. Germline assignment: CDR1 SGHNT and CDR2 YYREEE (reference sequence). CDR3 in amino acids: CVSSSSDYEQYF. DNA of the CDR3: TGTGTCAGCAGCTCCAGTGACTACGAGCAGTACTTC.

This clonotype came up a few times. The rearrangement joins TRBV11-2 to TRBJ1-1; 9 nucleotides line up with TRBD1. Germline-derived CDR1 and CDR2 are SGHAT and FQNNGV. The J segment lost 4 bases and the V segment lost 6 bases, leaving 9 bases of the junction unmatched. CDR3 size: 15 residues. In DNA form, the CDR3 reads TGTGCCAGCAGTCAGGGGGGACAGGGATCCACTGAAGCTTTCTTT. Its protein is CASSQGGQGSTEAFF.